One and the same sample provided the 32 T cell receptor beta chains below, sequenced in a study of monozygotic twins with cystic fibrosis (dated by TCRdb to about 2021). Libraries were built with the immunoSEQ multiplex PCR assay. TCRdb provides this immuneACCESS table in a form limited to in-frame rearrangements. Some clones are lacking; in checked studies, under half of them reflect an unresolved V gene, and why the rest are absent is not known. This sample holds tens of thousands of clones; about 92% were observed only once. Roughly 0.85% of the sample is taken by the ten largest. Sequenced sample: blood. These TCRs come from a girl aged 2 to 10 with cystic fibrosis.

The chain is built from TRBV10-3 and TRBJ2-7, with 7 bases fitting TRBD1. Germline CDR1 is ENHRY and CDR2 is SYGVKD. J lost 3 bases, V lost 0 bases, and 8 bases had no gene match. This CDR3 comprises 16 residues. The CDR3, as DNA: TGTGCCATCAGTGAGTCGAAGACAGGGTCCGGCTACGAGCAGTACTTC. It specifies CAISESKTGSGYEQYF.

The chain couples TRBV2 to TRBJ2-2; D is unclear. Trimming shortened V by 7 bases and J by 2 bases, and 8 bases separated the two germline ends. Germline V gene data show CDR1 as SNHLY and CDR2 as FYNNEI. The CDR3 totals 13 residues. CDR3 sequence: CASTRSNTGELFF. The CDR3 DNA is TGTGCCAGCACCAGATCAAACACCGGGGAGCTGTTTTTT. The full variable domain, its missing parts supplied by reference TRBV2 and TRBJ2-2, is EPEVTQTPSHQVTQMGQEVILRCVPISNHLYFYWYRQILGQKVEFLVSFYNNEISEKSEIFDDQFSVERPDGSNFTLKIRSTKLEDSAMYFCASTRSNTGELFFGEGSRLTVL.

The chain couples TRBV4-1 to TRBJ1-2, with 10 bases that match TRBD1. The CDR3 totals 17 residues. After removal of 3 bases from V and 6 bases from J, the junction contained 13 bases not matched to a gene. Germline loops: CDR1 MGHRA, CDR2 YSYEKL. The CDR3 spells CASSHRIRDRGENGYTF. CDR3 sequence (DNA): TGCGCCAGCAGCCACCGAATCCGGGACAGGGGTGAGAATGGCTACACCTTC.

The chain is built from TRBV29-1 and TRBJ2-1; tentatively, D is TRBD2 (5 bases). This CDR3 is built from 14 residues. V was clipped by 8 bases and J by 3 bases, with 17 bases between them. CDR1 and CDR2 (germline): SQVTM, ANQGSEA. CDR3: CSLGSGPFYNEQFF. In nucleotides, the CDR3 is TGCAGCCTAGGAAGCGGACCCTTCTACAATGAGCAGTTCTTC.

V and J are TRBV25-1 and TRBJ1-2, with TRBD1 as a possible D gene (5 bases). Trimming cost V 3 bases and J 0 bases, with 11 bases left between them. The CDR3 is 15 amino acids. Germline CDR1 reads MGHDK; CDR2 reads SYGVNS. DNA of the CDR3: TGTGCCAGCAGTGACGGGGCACTCTCTAACTATGGCTACACCTTC. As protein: CASSDGALSNYGYTF.

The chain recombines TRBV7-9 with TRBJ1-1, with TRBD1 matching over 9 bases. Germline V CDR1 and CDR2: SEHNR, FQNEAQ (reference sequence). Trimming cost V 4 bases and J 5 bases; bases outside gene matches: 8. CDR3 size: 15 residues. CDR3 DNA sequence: TGTGCCAGCAGCTCTACAGGGGGCGCGCAAACTGAAGCTTTCTTT. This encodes CASSSTGGAQTEAFF.

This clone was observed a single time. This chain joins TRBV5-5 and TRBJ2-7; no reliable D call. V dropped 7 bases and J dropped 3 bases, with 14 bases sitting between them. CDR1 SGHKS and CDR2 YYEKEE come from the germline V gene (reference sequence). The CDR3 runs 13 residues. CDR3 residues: CASRLSGDYEQYF. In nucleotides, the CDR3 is TGTGCCAGCCGACTCTCCGGAGACTACGAGCAGTACTTC.

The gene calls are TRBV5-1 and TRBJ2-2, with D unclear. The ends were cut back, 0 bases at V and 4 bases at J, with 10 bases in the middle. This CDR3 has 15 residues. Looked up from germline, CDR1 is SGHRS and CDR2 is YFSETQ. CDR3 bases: TGCGCCAGCAGCTTGGCCGGGCTTCGCACCGGGGAGCTGTTTTTT. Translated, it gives CASSLAGLRTGELFF.

CDR3 sequence: CASSLERGQPQHF. The CDR3 bases are TGTGCCAGCAGCTTAGAGAGGGGCCAGCCCCAGCATTTT. V gene TRBV11-2 combines with J gene TRBJ1-5, with D tentatively TRBD1 (5 bases). V was trimmed by 0 bases and J by 7 bases, leaving 7 bases between them. CDR1 and CDR2 from the germline V gene are SGHAT and FQNNGV. The CDR3 consists of 13 residues.

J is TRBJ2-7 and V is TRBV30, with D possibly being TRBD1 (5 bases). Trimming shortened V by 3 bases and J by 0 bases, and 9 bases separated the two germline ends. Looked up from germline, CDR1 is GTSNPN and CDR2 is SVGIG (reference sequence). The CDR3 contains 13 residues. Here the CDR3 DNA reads TGTGCCTGGAGACAGGCGATCTCCTACGAGCAGTACTTC. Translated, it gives CAWRQAISYEQYF.

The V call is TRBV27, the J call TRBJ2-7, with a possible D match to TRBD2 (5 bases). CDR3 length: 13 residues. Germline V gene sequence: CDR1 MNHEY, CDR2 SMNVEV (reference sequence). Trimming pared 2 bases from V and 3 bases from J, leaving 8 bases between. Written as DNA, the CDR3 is TGTGCCAGCAGTTTAGGGAGTATCTACGAGCAGTACTTC. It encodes CASSLGSIYEQYF.

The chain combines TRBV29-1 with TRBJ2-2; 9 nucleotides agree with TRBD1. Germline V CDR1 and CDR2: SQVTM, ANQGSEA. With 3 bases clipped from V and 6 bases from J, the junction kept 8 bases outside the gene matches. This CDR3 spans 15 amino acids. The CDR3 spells CSVEAGTGSAGELFF. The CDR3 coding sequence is TGCAGCGTTGAGGCCGGGACAGGGTCGGCCGGGGAGCTGTTTTTT.

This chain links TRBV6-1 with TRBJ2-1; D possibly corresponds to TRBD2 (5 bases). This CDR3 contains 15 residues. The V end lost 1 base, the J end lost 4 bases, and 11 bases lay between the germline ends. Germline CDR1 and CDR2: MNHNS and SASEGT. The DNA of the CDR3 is TGTGCCAGCAGTGAAGAAGCAGGAGGATACAATGAGCAGTTCTTC. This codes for CASSEEAGGYNEQFF.

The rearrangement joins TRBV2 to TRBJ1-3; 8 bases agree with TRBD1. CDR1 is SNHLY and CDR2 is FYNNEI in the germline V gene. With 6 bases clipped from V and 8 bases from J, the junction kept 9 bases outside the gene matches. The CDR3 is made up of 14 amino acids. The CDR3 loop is CASSAGQGTYTIYF. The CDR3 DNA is TGTGCCAGCAGCGCCGGACAGGGAACTTACACCATATATTTT.

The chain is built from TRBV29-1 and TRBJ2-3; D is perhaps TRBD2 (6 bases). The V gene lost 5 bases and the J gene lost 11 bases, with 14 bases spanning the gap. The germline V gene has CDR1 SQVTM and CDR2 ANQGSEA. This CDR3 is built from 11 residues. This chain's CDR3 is CSVRRREKQYF. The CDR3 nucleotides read TGCAGCGTTCGTAGGAGGGAGAAGCAGTATTTT.

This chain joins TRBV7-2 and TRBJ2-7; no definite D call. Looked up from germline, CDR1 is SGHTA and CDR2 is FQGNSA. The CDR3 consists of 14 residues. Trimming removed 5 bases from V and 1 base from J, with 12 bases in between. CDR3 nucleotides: TGTGCCAGCAGCCCAGGAGCTTTATCCTACGAGCAGTACTTC. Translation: CASSPGALSYEQYF.

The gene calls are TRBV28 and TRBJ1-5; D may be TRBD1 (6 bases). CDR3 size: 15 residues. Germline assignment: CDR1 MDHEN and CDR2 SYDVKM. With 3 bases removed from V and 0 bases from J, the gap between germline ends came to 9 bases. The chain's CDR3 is CASSLAGDSNQPQHF. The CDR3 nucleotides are TGTGCCAGCAGTTTGGCAGGGGATAGCAATCAGCCCCAGCATTTT. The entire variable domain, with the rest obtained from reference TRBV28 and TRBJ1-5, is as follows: DVKVTQSSRYLVKRTGEKVFLECVQDMDHENMFWYRQDPGLGLRLIYFSYDVKMKEKGDIPEGYSVSREKKERFSLILESASTNQTSMYLCASSLAGDSNQPQHFGDGTRLSIL.

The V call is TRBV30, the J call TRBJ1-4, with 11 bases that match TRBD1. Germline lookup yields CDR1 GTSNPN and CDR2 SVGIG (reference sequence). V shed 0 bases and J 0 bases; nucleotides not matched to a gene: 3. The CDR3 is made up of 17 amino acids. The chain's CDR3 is CAWSVGQGEPTNEKLFF. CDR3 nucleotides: TGTGCCTGGAGTGTGGGACAGGGGGAGCCAACTAATGAAAAACTGTTTTTT.

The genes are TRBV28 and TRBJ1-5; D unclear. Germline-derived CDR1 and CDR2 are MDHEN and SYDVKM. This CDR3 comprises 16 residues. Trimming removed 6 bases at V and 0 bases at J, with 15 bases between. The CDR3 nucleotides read TGTGCCAGCAGCCCGGCAGAGCTCTATAGCAATCAGCCCCAGCATTTT. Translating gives CASSPAELYSNQPQHF.

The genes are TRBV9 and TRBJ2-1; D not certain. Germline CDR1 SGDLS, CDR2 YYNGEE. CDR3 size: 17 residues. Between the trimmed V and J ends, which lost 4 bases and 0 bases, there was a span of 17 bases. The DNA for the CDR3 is TGTGCCAGCAGCTTCAGCACGTCCCAGAGCTCCTACAATGAGCAGTTCTTC. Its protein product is CASSFSTSQSSYNEQFF.

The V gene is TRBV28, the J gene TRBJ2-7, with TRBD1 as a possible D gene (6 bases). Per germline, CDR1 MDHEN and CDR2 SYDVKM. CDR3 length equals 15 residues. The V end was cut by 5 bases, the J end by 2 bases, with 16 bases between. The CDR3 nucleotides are TGTGCCAGCAGTCAAGGACAGAATTATGCCTACGAGCAGTACTTC. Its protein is CASSQGQNYAYEQYF. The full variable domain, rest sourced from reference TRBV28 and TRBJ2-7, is DVKVTQSSRYLVKRTGEKVFLECVQDMDHENMFWYRQDPGLGLRLIYFSYDVKMKEKGDIPEGYSVSREKKERFSLILESASTNQTSMYLCASSQGQNYAYEQYFGPGTRLTVT.

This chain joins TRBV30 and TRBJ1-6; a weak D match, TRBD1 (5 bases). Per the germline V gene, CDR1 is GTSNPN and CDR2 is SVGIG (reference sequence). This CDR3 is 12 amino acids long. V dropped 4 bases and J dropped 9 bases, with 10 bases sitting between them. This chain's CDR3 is CAWKQEGSPLHF. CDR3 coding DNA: TGTGCCTGGAAACAGGAAGGTTCACCCCTCCACTTT.

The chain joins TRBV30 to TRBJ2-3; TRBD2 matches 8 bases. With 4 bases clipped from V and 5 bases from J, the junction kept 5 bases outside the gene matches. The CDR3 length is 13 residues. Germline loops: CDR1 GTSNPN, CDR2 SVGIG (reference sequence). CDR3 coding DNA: TGTGCCTGGACAGCGGGAGCTGGAGATACGCAGTATTTT. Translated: CAWTAGAGDTQYF.

The CDR3 reads CASSDPGERNTEAFF. CDR3 coding DNA: TGTGCCAGCAGTGATCCAGGGGAGCGGAACACTGAAGCTTTCTTT. The chain employs TRBV6-1 and TRBJ1-1; D possibly corresponds to TRBD1 (6 bases). The CDR3 runs to 15 residues. The germline V gene has CDR1 MNHNS and CDR2 SASEGT. Trimming left V 3 bases short and J 1 base short, with 12 bases between.

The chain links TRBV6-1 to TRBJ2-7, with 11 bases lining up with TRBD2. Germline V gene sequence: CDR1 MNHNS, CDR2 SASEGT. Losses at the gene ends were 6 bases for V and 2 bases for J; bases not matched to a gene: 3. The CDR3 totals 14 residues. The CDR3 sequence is CASRLAGGAYEQYF. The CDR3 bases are TGTGCCAGCAGATTAGCGGGAGGGGCCTACGAGCAGTACTTC.

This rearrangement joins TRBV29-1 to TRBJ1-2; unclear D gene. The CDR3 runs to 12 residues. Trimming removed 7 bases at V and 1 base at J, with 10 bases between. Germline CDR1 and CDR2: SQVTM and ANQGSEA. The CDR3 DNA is TGCAGCGGTGGTCCCCTTAACTATGGCTACACCTTC. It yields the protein CSGGPLNYGYTF.

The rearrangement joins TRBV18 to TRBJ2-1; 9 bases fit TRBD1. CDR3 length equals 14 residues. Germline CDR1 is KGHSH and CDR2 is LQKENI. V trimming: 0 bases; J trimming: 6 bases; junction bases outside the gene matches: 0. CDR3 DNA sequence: TGTGCCAGCTCACCACCGACAGGGGGCAATGAGCAGTTCTTC. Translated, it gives CASSPPTGGNEQFF.

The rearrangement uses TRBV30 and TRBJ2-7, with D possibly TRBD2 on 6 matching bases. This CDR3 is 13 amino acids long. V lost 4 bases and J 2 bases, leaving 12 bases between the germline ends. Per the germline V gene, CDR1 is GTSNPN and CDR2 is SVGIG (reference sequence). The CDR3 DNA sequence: TGTGCCTGGACCCGGGGGATCCCCTACGAGCAGTACTTC. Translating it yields CAWTRGIPYEQYF.

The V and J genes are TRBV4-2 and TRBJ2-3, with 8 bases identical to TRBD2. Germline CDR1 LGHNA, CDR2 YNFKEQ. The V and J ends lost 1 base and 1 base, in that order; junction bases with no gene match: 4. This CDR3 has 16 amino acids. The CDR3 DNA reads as TGTGCCAGCAGCCAAGTTAACGGGGGGGGCACAGATACGCAGTATTTT. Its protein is CASSQVNGGGTDTQYF.

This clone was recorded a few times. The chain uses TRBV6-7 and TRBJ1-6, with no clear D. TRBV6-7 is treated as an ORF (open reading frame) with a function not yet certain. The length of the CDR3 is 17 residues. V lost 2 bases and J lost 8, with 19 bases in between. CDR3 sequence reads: CASSYTLTPGYDSPLHF. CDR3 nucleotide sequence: TGTGCCAGCAGTTACACCCTGACCCCGGGGTATGATTCACCCCTCCACTTT.

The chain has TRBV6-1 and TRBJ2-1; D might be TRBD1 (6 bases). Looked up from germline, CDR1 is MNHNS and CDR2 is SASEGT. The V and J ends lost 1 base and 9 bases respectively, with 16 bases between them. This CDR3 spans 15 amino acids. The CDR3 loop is CASSEEPTGISEQFF. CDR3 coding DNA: TGTGCCAGCAGTGAAGAACCTACAGGGATCAGTGAGCAGTTCTTC.

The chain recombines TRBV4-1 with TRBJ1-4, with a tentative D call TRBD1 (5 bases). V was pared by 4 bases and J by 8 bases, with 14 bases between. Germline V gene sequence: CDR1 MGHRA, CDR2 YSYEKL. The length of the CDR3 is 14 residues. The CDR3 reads CASSPGTSREKLFF. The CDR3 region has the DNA TGCGCCAGCAGCCCCGGGACTTCGAGGGAAAAACTGTTTTTT.